The sequence of this T cell receptor (beta chain) was determined in a study of Graves' ophthalmopathy and Graves' hyperthyroidism. General observations from the study: As the model predicted ophthalmopathy progression, it achieved a sensitivity of 70.59% and a specificity of roughly 72%. Blood was where most expanded thyroid clonotypes above 0.001 frequency also turned up.

Amplification targeted the TCR beta CDR3 regions, with RNA transcripts as the source material. RT-PCR was first run with HTBI primers, then multiplex PCR in a second round. One entry per CDR3 protein, called by TCRdb with MiXCR from the multiplex PCR reads. The data contain 200,000 to 300,000 distinct CDR3 sequences, 45% of them singletons. This clonotype was seen only a few times. The antigen remains unidentified. Looked up from germline, CDR1 is WNHNN and CDR2 is SYGVQD (reference sequence). Trimming cost V 7 bases and J 5 bases, with 27 bases left between them. The CDR3 is made up of 18 amino acids.

This receptor was taken from an adult man with Graves' ophthalmopathy. The sample was peripheral blood. The chain employs TRBV10-1 and TRBJ1-5; D possibly corresponds to TRBD1 (5 bases). Here the CDR3 reads CASIPWGYRDTIYQPQHF. CDR3 nucleotides: TGCGCCAGCATCCCCTGGGGGTATAGGGATACGATCTATCAGCCCCAGCATTTT.